The TCR beta chain under discussion was sequenced for a study of cytomegalovirus exposure and HLA in healthy donors. CDR3 length: 13 residues. V was cut by 7 bases and J by 6 bases, with 13 bases left in between. CDR1 is SGHNT, CDR2 YYREEE, per germline (reference sequence). Overall study findings and caveats: In vitro confirmation showed a few CMV-associated chains to be CMV antigen specific. The study labeled more than 150 TCR beta chains cytomegalovirus-associated.

Details on this clone: The target antigen is unknown.

Only in-frame clones appear in the TCRdb table, and some are missing; sequencing was by immunoSEQ multiplex PCR. This sample has about 110,000 clones, with about 85% found just once. This receptor was identified in a woman younger than 35 in good health and CMV-seronegative. Input material: PBMCs. This chain joins TRBV5-4 and TRBJ2-2; D unclear. CDR3 protein: CASAQSLPGELFF. The CDR3 region has the DNA TGTGCCAGCGCCCAAAGCTTGCCCGGGGAGCTGTTTTTT.